The rows below give T cell receptor beta chains drawn from one sample of a study of T cells in Graves' hyperthyroidism and ophthalmopathy. TCRdb reprocessed the multiplex PCR reads via MiXCR and lists one record per CDR3 protein. The sample yields over 700,000 distinct CDR3 sequences, around 39% seen once. The sample comprised blood. These TCRs come from a man between 18 and 35 years old with Graves' hyperthyroidism. Each CDR3 is given without its conserved first and last residue.

v_call: TRBV5-1; cdr3_aa: ASTLGPDSYEQY
v_call: TRBV15; cdr3_aa: ATRYSMGTGWVETQY
v_call: TRBV27; cdr3_aa: ASRLSTNSYEQY
v_call: TRBV7-6; cdr3_aa: ASSQAFFRDGEAF
v_call: TRBV25-1; cdr3_aa: ASSVWTSGASSYEQY
v_call: TRBV7-2; cdr3_aa: ASSSTGEQGRNGYT
v_call: TRBV7-9; cdr3_aa: ASSLAPRSGDTIY
v_call: TRBV9; cdr3_aa: ASNTGSAEAF
v_call: TRBV2; cdr3_aa: ASSEADRRINQPQH
v_call: TRBV20-1; cdr3_aa: SAVWAEEAF